One and the same sample provided the 9 T cell receptor beta chains below, sequenced in a study of post-analysis software for immune sequencing data. General study results and limits: TRBV segments more frequent in patients than in controls numbered roughly five and included TRBV5-6, TRBV5-1 and TRBV20-1.

These TCRs' antigens remain unknown. TCR beta libraries were prepared from cDNA with unique molecular identifiers. TCRdb re-analysed the PCR reads in MiXCR, keeping a single row per CDR3 protein. The table has around 190,000 distinct CDR3 sequences, roughly 28% seen once; the top ten hold 3.4%. Sequencing was carried out using blood. These receptor sequences come from a girl aged 2-17 years with multiple sclerosis.

The CDR3 DNA reads TGCAGTGCTCAAGGTGCGGGAAGGTCTGAAAAACTGTTTTTT. As protein: CSAQGAGRSEKLFF. This rearrangement joins TRBV20-1 to TRBJ1-4; D not certain. V was trimmed by 5 bases and J by 7 bases, leaving 17 bases between them. The germline V gene encodes CDR1 DFQATT and CDR2 SNEGSKA (reference sequence). The CDR3 length is 14 residues.

The chain links TRBV19 to TRBJ2-3, with D tentatively TRBD2 (5 bases). This CDR3 has 13 residues. Germline V CDR1 and CDR2: LNHDA, SQIVND (reference sequence). V was clipped by 5 bases and J by 5 bases, with 11 bases between them. The DNA for the CDR3 is TGTGCCAGTAGTCAGAGGGCGGGAGATACGCAGTATTTT. Translated, it gives CASSQRAGDTQYF. The full variable domain, with the rest looked up from reference TRBV19 and TRBJ2-3, is DGGITQSPKYLFRKEGQNVTLSCEQNLNHDAMYWYRQDPGQGLRLIYYSQIVNDFQKGDIAEGYSVSREKKESFPLTVTSAQKNPTAFYLCASSQRAGDTQYFGPGTRLTVL.

This clonotype was counted many times. This rearrangement joins TRBV6-1 to TRBJ2-5; TRBD1 or TRBD2 may be the D gene (6 bases each). Looked up from germline, CDR1 is MNHNS and CDR2 is SASEGT. The CDR3 runs 14 residues. Trimming removed 8 bases from V and 2 bases from J, with 15 bases in between. CDR3 sequence reads: CASGLQDSQETQYF. The CDR3 DNA reads as TGTGCCAGCGGACTACAGGACAGTCAAGAGACCCAGTACTTC.

This clonotype has a count of ten or more. J is TRBJ1-2 and V is TRBV7-8; no firm D call. This CDR3 comprises 14 residues. The germline CDR1 and CDR2 sequences are SGHVS and FQNEAQ. With 3 bases removed from V and 0 bases from J, the gap between germline ends came to 8 bases. The CDR3 coding sequence is TGTGCCAGCAGCTTTGGGGAGACTAACTATGGCTACACCTTC. Translation gives CASSFGETNYGYTF. The full variable domain, its missing parts supplied by reference TRBV7-8 and TRBJ1-2, is GAGVSQSPRYKVAKRGQDVALRCDPISGHVSLFWYQQALGQGPEFLTYFQNEAQLDKSGLPSDRFFAERPEGSVSTLKIQRTQQEDSAVYLCASSFGETNYGYTFGSGTRLTVV.

DNA of the CDR3: TGCAGCGTTTTAGGGGAGGAGCAGTACTTC. Protein product: CSVLGEEQYF. The chain carries TRBV29-1 and TRBJ2-7, with D perhaps given as TRBD1 or TRBD2 (5 bases each). Germline lookup yields CDR1 SQVTM and CDR2 ANQGSEA. CDR3 length: 10 amino acids. V lost 5 bases and J 7 bases, leaving 9 bases between the germline ends.

A few counts support this clonotype. This chain links TRBV14 with TRBJ1-1; D is perhaps TRBD1 (6 bases). Deletions cut 4 bases from V and 6 bases from J, with 15 bases between. Germline V lookup: CDR1 SGHDN, CDR2 FVKESK. The CDR3 contains 14 residues. The CDR3 DNA follows: TGTGCCAGCAGCCCCGCGGGGGGCTGGGCTGAAGCTTTCTTT. Its protein is CASSPAGGWAEAFF.

This clonotype was recorded many times. The CDR3 nucleotides are TGCGCCAGCAGCTTTACCACCGACACGAAGAACACTGAAGCTTTCTTT. Translating it yields CASSFTTDTKNTEAFF. The chain employs TRBV5-1 and TRBJ1-1; D call uncertain. The CDR3 consists of 16 residues. Trimming stripped 2 bases from V and 1 base from J, with 15 bases between. Germline values: CDR1 SGHRS, CDR2 YFSETQ.

This clonotype was observed at least ten times. The gene calls are TRBV20-1 and TRBJ2-5; D could derive from TRBD1 or TRBD2 (5 bases each). The V gene's germline CDR1 is DFQATT and CDR2 SNEGSKA (reference sequence). The CDR3 covers 13 residues. The V end was cut by 5 bases, the J end by 2 bases, with 12 bases between. The CDR3 protein is CSARRDQQETQYF. DNA of the CDR3: TGCAGTGCTCGCCGGGACCAACAAGAGACCCAGTACTTC.

This clonotype was observed once. A much larger clone is a single base away; this may be a read error. The chain couples TRBV6-5 to TRBJ1-2, with 10 bases identical to TRBD1. The CDR3 sequence is 14 residues long. With V trimmed by 7 bases and J by 6 bases, 8 bases remained unmatched. From germline, CDR1 is MNHEY and CDR2 SVGAGI. Here the CDR3 DNA reads TGTGCCAGCAACACACAAGGGACAGGGGATGGCTACACCTTC. This translates into CASNTQGTGDGYTF.